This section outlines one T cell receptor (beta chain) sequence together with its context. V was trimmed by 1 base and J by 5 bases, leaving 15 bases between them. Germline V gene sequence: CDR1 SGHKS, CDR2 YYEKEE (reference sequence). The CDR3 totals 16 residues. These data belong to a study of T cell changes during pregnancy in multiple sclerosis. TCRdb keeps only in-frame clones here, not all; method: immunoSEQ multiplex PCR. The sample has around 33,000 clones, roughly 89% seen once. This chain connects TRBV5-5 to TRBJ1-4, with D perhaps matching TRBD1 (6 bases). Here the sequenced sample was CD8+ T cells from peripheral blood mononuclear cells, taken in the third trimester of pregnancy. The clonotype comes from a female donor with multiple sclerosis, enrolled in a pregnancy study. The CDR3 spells CASSLQQGILNEKLFF. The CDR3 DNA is TGTGCCAGCAGCTTGCAGCAGGGGATATTGAATGAAAAACTGTTTTTT.